These 3 T cell receptor beta chains came from one sample sequenced in a study of a mutant IDH1 vaccine in newly diagnosed glioma. TCRdb's table, derived via immunoSEQ multiplex PCR, lists solely in-frame clones and lacks some. Of some 50,000 clones listed, 65% are singletons. Which antigens these TCRs recognize remains unknown. Time point noted: week 47, end of study. Every vaccination contained 300 ug of the mutant IDH1 20-mer peptide and was paired with topical imiquimod. The sample in question was peripheral blood mononuclear cells (PBMCs), obtained from a glioma patient whose treatment included an IDH1 peptide vaccine. The receptors here all came from a man between 40 and 49 years old with glioma. Some clones in this sample may be carry-over from other donors' samples.

This clone was observed a handful of times. This chain uses TRBV20-1 with TRBJ1-2; D is unresolved. V dropped 8 bases and J dropped 5 bases, with 9 bases sitting between them. Germline V gives CDR1 DFQATT, CDR2 SNEGSKA (reference sequence). This CDR3 is 10 amino acids long. As DNA, the CDR3 is TGCAGTCCTGCGGGATATGGCTACACCTTC. Its translation: CSPAGYGYTF.

The chain couples TRBV25-1 to TRBJ1-2, with 8 positions matching TRBD1. V lost 0 bases and J lost 5; bases outside the gene matches: 5. The CDR3 sequence is 15 residues long. The germline V gene encodes CDR1 MGHDK and CDR2 SYGVNS. CDR3 DNA: TGTGCCAGCAGTGAATATTGGCGGACAGGGTATGGCTACACCTTC. Protein: CASSEYWRTGYGYTF.

The chain joins TRBV5-4 to TRBJ2-1; D may be TRBD1 (7 bases). V was shortened by 2 bases and J by 3 bases, with 15 bases between the two germline ends. The CDR3 has 16 residues. CDR1 and CDR2 from the germline V gene are SGHNT and YYREEE (reference sequence). The CDR3 loop is CASSFAQGGNYNEQFF. The CDR3 region has the DNA TGTGCCAGCAGCTTTGCCCAGGGGGGAAACTACAATGAGCAGTTCTTC.